This note documents a single T cell receptor (beta chain) sequence. These data come from a study of shared clonotypes between healthy human individuals. Study processing details: With immunoSEQ giving junction-only sequences and no quality scores, filtering differed. Produced via immunoSEQ multiplex PCR; TCRdb's table is partial and in-frame only. V, J and clone size are taken as reported in that table, and D and trimming were inferred from the DNA itself. This table has hundreds of thousands of clones, approximately 96% appearing once. Terminally differentiated effector memory CD45RA+ cells were excluded by CCR7 positive selection of CD45RO-negative cells. The CDR3 extends over 15 amino acids. Germline lookup yields CDR1 MDHEN and CDR2 SYDVKM. Trimming cost V 3 bases and J 3 bases, with 12 bases left between them.

V is TRBV28 and J is TRBJ1-5; a possible D gene is TRBD1 (5 bases). This clonotype was obtained from a woman in her thirties in good health. Sequences were obtained from naive CD8+ T cells sorted from blood. The CDR3 sequence is CASSFWQGNNQPQHF. CDR3 DNA sequence: TGTGCCAGCAGTTTTTGGCAGGGAAACAATCAGCCCCAGCATTTT.